Sequencing of this T cell receptor (beta chain) was carried out in a study of Ad26.COV2.S vaccination and SARS-CoV-2 variants. The germline V gene encodes CDR1 SGHAT and CDR2 FQNNGV. Trimming cost V 10 bases and J 4 bases; bases outside gene matches: 8. This CDR3 comprises 14 residues. Some clones are missing from TCRdb's copy, which holds only in-frame ones; the method was immunoSEQ multiplex PCR. The sample consists of 350,000 to 500,000 clones, roughly 90% of them appearing once. The treatment was: about 20 received Ad26.COV2.S at low or high dose, single or two shots; about 5 received placebo; per-sample allocation not given. Day 63 after the first vaccine or placebo injection was the time point for sampling.

The chain employs TRBV11-2 and TRBJ2-7; 12 bases are shared with TRBD1. This TCR came from a person aged 18-60 years who received the Ad26.COV2.S COVID-19 vaccine or a placebo. Sequencing was performed on peripheral blood, taken in a trial of Ad26.COV2.S vaccine versus placebo. The chain's CDR3 is CATTRGQGAYEQYF. In nucleotides, the CDR3 is TGTGCCACCACGAGGGGACAGGGGGCTTACGAGCAGTACTTC.